These T cell receptor beta chains were read from a single sample in a study of monozygotic twins with inflammatory bowel disease. TCRdb reprocessed the 5' RACE reads and keeps a single row for each CDR3 protein, giving no DNA. This listing includes 350,000 to 400,000 distinct CDR3 sequences. Sequencing input: blood. The source of these receptors is a human donor with ulcerative colitis or Crohn's disease, or a healthy co-twin of an affected twin (not recorded which). Both conserved end residues are part of each CDR3.

TRBJ2-7 | TRBV6-2/TRBV6-3 | CASSYSTVGIREQYF
TRBJ1-4 | TRBV7-9 | CASSQHEGSYNEKLFF
TRBJ2-5 | TRBV5-1 | CASGGSRVGRQETQYF
TRBJ2-7 | TRBV20-1 | CSAIPGQGVSYEQYF
TRBJ2-2 | TRBV6-2/TRBV6-3 | CASSFGTGSFTGELFF
TRBJ2-7 | TRBV24-1 | CATSEGYEQYF
TRBJ2-3 | TRBV2 | CASKRHTDTQYF
TRBJ2-3 | TRBV5-1 | CASRLTSGADTQYF
TRBJ1-2 | TRBV20-1 | CSTSHRGLSYGYTF
TRBJ1-6 | TRBV20-1 | CSARPRVNNSPLHF
TRBJ2-7 | TRBV7-9 | CASSPPEGEDEQYF
TRBJ1-1 | TRBV20-1 | CSGTPNTEAFF
TRBJ2-5 | TRBV18 | CASSPFLGIIGTGTSQETQYF
TRBJ1-2 | TRBV6-1 | CASSRQGGRNYGYTF
TRBJ2-2 | TRBV20-1 | CSALRPISGELFF
TRBJ2-3 | TRBV18 | CASSPLVLTDTQYF
TRBJ1-6 | TRBV7-8 | CASSFPDRAIGSPLHF
TRBJ1-1 | TRBV5-1 | CASSSPLGGYSTEAFF
TRBJ1-2 | TRBV5-1 | CASSLVSDNYGYTF
TRBJ2-1 | TRBV5-1 | CASSLIFADEQFF
TRBJ2-2 | TRBV7-3 | CASSPRGGAGELFF
TRBJ2-2 | TRBV10-3 | CAIGLTPTGELFF
TRBJ2-2 | TRBV4-1 | CASSQGPRGSGTNTGELFF
TRBJ2-5 | TRBV6-2/TRBV6-3 | CASSPGLVLGTQYF
TRBJ1-1 | TRBV7-9 | CASSLKGGNTEAFF
TRBJ2-5 | TRBV5-6 | CASSQGGGLFMETQYF
TRBJ2-2 | TRBV29-1 | CSVEGIENANTGELFF
TRBJ2-3 | TRBV9 | CASSRRAVGGASDTQYF
TRBJ1-1 | TRBV12-3/TRBV12-4 | CASSFRTGVNTEAFF
TRBJ2-3 | TRBV7-9 | CASSREPSTDTQYF
TRBJ2-1 | TRBV7-3 | CASSPVPHSYNEQFF
TRBJ2-2 | TRBV5-1 | CASSLALQNTGELFF
TRBJ2-7 | TRBV14 | CARKTGERYEQYF
TRBJ2-5 | TRBV5-1 | CASSSTSAETQYF
TRBJ2-1 | TRBV11-3 | CASSPSRGEQFF
TRBJ1-5 | TRBV5-1 | CASSSGTGPHQPQHF
TRBJ2-2 | TRBV12-3/TRBV12-4 | CASSFWGGGVTGELFF
TRBJ2-5 | TRBV7-6 | CASSLAQRGPQETQYF
TRBJ2-2 | TRBV6-1 | CATLVGGGTGELFF
TRBJ2-1 | TRBV20-1 | CSARKSSYNEQFF
TRBJ2-6 | TRBV25-1 | CASSDQRGTGANVLTF
TRBJ1-6 | TRBV4-3 | CASSQEGQGGSYNSPLHF
TRBJ1-5 | TRBV4-2 | CASSQPVNQPQHF
TRBJ1-3 | TRBV28 | CASSPPRGMSGNTIYF
TRBJ2-1 | TRBV29-1 | CSQGLAGSSSYNEQFF
TRBJ1-2 | TRBV7-9 | CASSLVGPANYGYTF
TRBJ1-2 | TRBV4-2 | CASSQDGKRGYTF
TRBJ1-2 | TRBV20-1 | CSAPSARDRASFVYGYTF
TRBJ2-3 | TRBV29-1 | CSGGDRDYPLGGDTQYF
TRBJ1-1 | TRBV7-2 | CASSSQGKMNTEAFF
TRBJ1-5 | TRBV24-1 | CATSVSGGNQPQHF
TRBJ2-1 | TRBV12-3/TRBV12-4 | CASSPGQGDDNEQFF
TRBJ1-2 | TRBV29-1 | CSVQAGAIYGYTF
TRBJ1-1 | TRBV7-2 | CASSLWSRNTEAFF
TRBJ2-7 | TRBV5-1 | CASSLVPSGGAYEQYF
TRBJ2-1 | TRBV10-3 | CAIGNSGRSYNEQFF